This T cell receptor (beta chain) was sequenced for a study of blood T cell repertoires in COVID-19. With 0 bases clipped from V and 7 bases from J, the junction kept 3 bases outside the gene matches. Germline V lookup: CDR1 SGHKS, CDR2 YYEKEE (reference sequence). The CDR3 totals 15 residues. Data came from immunoSEQ multiplex PCR; TCRdb stores just in-frame clones and leaves some out. The table includes about 59,000 clones, around 85% detected once. The chain links TRBV5-5 to TRBJ2-1; 11 nucleotides match TRBD2. Material for sequencing was peripheral blood. This receptor was obtained from a human donor in a cohort sampled during active COVID-19. The CDR3 nucleotides read TGTGCCAGCAGCTTGGGACTAGCGGGGAGGAATGAGCAGTTCTTC. This translates into CASSLGLAGRNEQFF. Full variable domain (missing parts from reference TRBV5-5 and TRBJ2-1): DAGVTQSPTHLIKTRGQQVTLRCSPISGHKSVSWYQQVLGQGPQFIFQYYEKEERGRGNFPDRFSARQFPNYSSELNVNALLLGDSALYLCASSLGLAGRNEQFFGPGTRLTVL.